The sequence of this T cell receptor (beta chain) was determined in a study of T cells after yellow fever vaccination. Conversion of TCR transcripts into cDNA relied on 5'RACE template switching, which added a universal primer site and UMIs. TCRdb used MiXCR to reprocess the 5' RACE reads, holding one entry per CDR3 protein. The sample holds some 320,000 distinct CDR3 sequences, roughly 9.4% seen once. The CDR3 is 17 residues long. The ends lost 2 bases at V and 4 bases at J; junction bases unmatched: 10. The V gene's germline CDR1 is MNHEY and CDR2 SVGAGI. V gene TRBV6-5 combines with J gene TRBJ2-1; 8 bases fit TRBD2. The sample was PBMCs, taken on the day of the first yellow fever vaccination. The TCR originated in a man between 18 and 29 years old who received the YFV17D yellow fever vaccine. CDR3 bases: TGTGCCAGCAGTTACAGGTCGGGCCTAGCGGGTTACAATGAGCAGTTCTTC. Translation: CASSYRSGLAGYNEQFF.